This T cell receptor beta chain was observed in a study of cytomegalovirus exposure and HLA in healthy donors. Whole-study findings and limits: Diagnosis of cytomegalovirus status made by the classifier reportedly showed high specificity and sensitivity. In a later analysis, TCR beta V- and J-gene trimming was associated with a missense DCLRE1C variant.

This CDR3 is built from 15 residues. The V gene lost 0 bases and the J gene lost 3 bases, with 9 bases spanning the gap. The germline V gene encodes CDR1 LNHNV and CDR2 YYDKDF (reference sequence). Remarks on this clone: The antigen is undetermined.

The primer mix had 60 Vbeta and 13 Jbeta primers. Produced via immunoSEQ multiplex PCR; TCRdb's table is partial and in-frame only. The table includes under 200,000 clones, 82% detected once. The gene calls are TRBV15 and TRBJ1-5; D unclear. Sequenced material: PBMCs. The sequence derives from a male donor in good health and CMV-seronegative. The CDR3 nucleotides are TGTGCCACCAGCAGAGAGAGGTCAGTCAATCAGCCCCAGCATTTT. Protein product: CATSRERSVNQPQHF.